The source of this T cell receptor (beta chain) is a study of patients and donors after allogeneic stem cell transplantation. This clonotype has just a few counts. A single record per CDR3 protein comes from TCRdb applying MiXCR to the RT-PCR reads. The sample has 98,000 or so distinct CDR3 sequences, less than 45% seen once; the top ten hold under 30%. Germline assignment: CDR1 SGDLS and CDR2 YYNGEE. CDR3 size: 16 residues. The J segment lost 0 bases and the V segment lost 3 bases, leaving 7 bases of the junction unmatched. Sequences were obtained from blood, either unsorted or a sorted T cell fraction (not recorded which). The receptor was derived from a human donor who was either an allogeneic HSCT recipient or a stem cell or donor lymphocyte infusion donor (not recorded which). It is not recorded whose cells these are; they may come from a transplant donor. The rearrangement joins TRBV9 to TRBJ1-1; 8 bases are a match to TRBD1. CDR3 residues: CASSAWTGRVNTEAFF. The CDR3 nucleotides are TGTGCCAGCAGCGCCTGGACAGGGAGGGTGAACACTGAAGCTTTCTTT.